This passage covers 27 T cell receptor beta chains from one sample sequenced in a study of identical twins. TCRdb recomputed calls from the 5' RACE reads with MiXCR, one row per CDR3 protein. The repertoire has 420,000 or so distinct CDR3 sequences, roughly 18% of them found once; the top ten carry around 10%. The specimen sequenced was naive T cells sorted from blood. All receptors derive from a man over 45 in good health.

Worth noting for this clonotype: The junction departs from germline at one end; a sequencing error may be responsible. The chain joins TRBV20-1 to TRBJ2-5, with 7 bases that match TRBD2. Germline V gene sequence: CDR1 DFQATT, CDR2 SNEGSKA (reference sequence). The CDR3 covers 15 residues. CDR3 nucleotide sequence: TGCAGTGCCAGAGCTAGCGGAGCCCGACAAGAGACCCAGTACTTC. This sequence encodes CSARASGARQETQYF.

There are many counts of this clonotype. This chain uses TRBV4-3 with TRBJ2-7; D possibly matches TRBD1 or TRBD2 (6 bases each). Germline-derived CDR1 and CDR2 are LGHNA and YSLEER. The CDR3 runs 14 residues. V dropped 0 bases and J dropped 6 bases, with 12 bases sitting between them. The chain's CDR3 is CASSQDTGAGEQYF. CDR3 in DNA: TGCGCCAGCAGCCAAGATACGGGGGCCGGCGAGCAGTACTTC.

V gene TRBV10-3 combines with J gene TRBJ2-5; perhaps TRBD2 as D (5 bases). V was cut by 10 bases and J by 5 bases, with 17 bases left in between. This CDR3 has 13 residues. Germline CDR1 reads ENHRY; CDR2 reads SYGVKD. The DNA for the CDR3 is TGTGCCAGCAACGGGATTCGTGGGGAGACCCAGTACTTC. It codes for CASNGIRGETQYF.

In its sample, this clonotype was seen many times. V is TRBV4-2 and J is TRBJ2-7, with unresolved D. Germline V gene lookup returns CDR1 LGHNA and CDR2 YNFKEQ. The CDR3 is 16 amino acids. V lost 0 bases, J lost 1 base, and 13 bases lay in between. CDR3 region: CASSQDVGLGSYEQYF. In DNA form, the CDR3 reads TGTGCCAGCAGCCAAGATGTAGGTTTGGGATCCTACGAGCAGTACTTC.

This clonotype occurred many times. The CDR3 DNA reads as TGTGCCAGCAGTATGGGAGATACGCAGTATTTT. The encoded protein is CASSMGDTQYF. The V and J genes are TRBV5-6 and TRBJ2-3; no reliable D call. This CDR3 has 11 amino acids. Trimming took 5 bases from V and 5 from J, leaving 6 bases between them. Germline loops: CDR1 SGHDT, CDR2 YYEEEE. Together with reference TRBV5-6 and TRBJ2-3, the CDR3 gives the full variable domain: DAGVTQSPTHLIKTRGQQVTLRCSPKSGHDTVSWYQQALGQGPQFIFQYYEEEERQRGNFPDRFSGHQFPNYSSELNVNALLLGDSALYLCASSMGDTQYFGPGTRLTVL.

This clonotype appeared a few times. The gene calls are TRBV10-3 and TRBJ2-1, with a tentative D call TRBD2 (5 bases). Germline V lookup: CDR1 ENHRY, CDR2 SYGVKD. The CDR3 consists of 16 residues. V was shortened by 2 bases and J by 7 bases, with 18 bases between the two germline ends. The chain's CDR3 is CAISENPGRGGNEQFF. CDR3 nucleotides: TGTGCCATCAGTGAGAACCCGGGCCGGGGTGGGAATGAGCAGTTCTTC.

The chain combines TRBV3-1 with TRBJ2-3, with D perhaps given as TRBD1 or TRBD2 (5 bases each). This CDR3 is built from 13 residues. Trimming removed 4 bases at V and 5 bases at J, with 10 bases between. CDR1 and CDR2 (germline): LGHDT, YNNKEL (reference sequence). CDR3 region: CASSRDRIDTQYF. CDR3 sequence (DNA): TGTGCCAGCAGCCGGGACCGAATAGATACGCAGTATTTT.

The chain joins TRBV5-5 to TRBJ1-1; D remains ambiguous. Germline V gene sequence: CDR1 SGHKS, CDR2 YYEKEE (reference sequence). The CDR3 runs to 12 residues. V lost 0 bases and J lost 11, with 11 bases in between. The CDR3 spells CASSLGGPAAFF. The CDR3 nucleotides read TGTGCCAGCAGCTTGGGTGGACCTGCTGCTTTCTTT.

This clonotype has a handful of counts. The chain is built from TRBV15 and TRBJ2-2; TRBD1 matches at 8 bases. CDR3 length: 15 residues. Germline CDR1 LNHNV, CDR2 YYDKDF (reference sequence). The J segment lost 6 bases and the V segment lost 3 bases, leaving 6 bases of the junction unmatched. CDR3 amino acids: CATSRGGQGAGELFF. The CDR3 DNA sequence: TGTGCCACCAGCAGGGGTGGACAGGGAGCCGGGGAGCTGTTTTTT.

This clonotype was found a few times. V and J are TRBV27 and TRBJ2-4; no reliable D call. This CDR3 has 17 residues. Germline V gene data show CDR1 as MNHEY and CDR2 as SMNVEV (reference sequence). The V end was cut by 8 bases, the J end by 7 bases, with 27 bases between. CDR3 residues: CASSPGHLTLTVNIQYF. As DNA, the CDR3 is TGTGCCAGCTCCCCCGGCCATCTGACCCTAACCGTCAACATTCAGTACTTC.

The table lists this clonotype with a few counts. J is TRBJ1-1 and V is TRBV5-1; 8 bases are shared with TRBD1. Trimming cost V 4 bases and J 1 base; bases outside gene matches: 6. This CDR3 is built from 15 residues. The germline CDR1 and CDR2 sequences are SGHRS and YFSETQ. The DNA of the CDR3 is TGCGCCAGCAGCAGGACAGGGATGGGGAACACTGAAGCTTTCTTT. Translating gives CASSRTGMGNTEAFF.

This clonotype was seen a handful of times. The rearrangement uses TRBV28 and TRBJ2-5; D call uncertain. The CDR3 consists of 13 residues. Trimming cost V 3 bases and J 3 bases, with 8 bases left between them. Germline CDR1 and CDR2: MDHEN and SYDVKM. The CDR3 reads CASSFGSEETQYF. CDR3 DNA sequence: TGTGCCAGCAGTTTCGGTTCAGAAGAGACCCAGTACTTC.

The table lists this clonotype with a few counts. V and J are TRBV27 and TRBJ1-2; D unclear. CDR1 is MNHEY, CDR2 SMNVEV, per germline (reference sequence). This CDR3 is built from 13 residues. Trimming pared 3 bases from V and 2 bases from J, leaving 7 bases between. This CDR3 is CASSFGENYGYTF. DNA for the CDR3: TGTGCCAGCAGTTTTGGGGAAAACTATGGCTACACCTTC.

This clonotype was counted at least ten times. The V call is TRBV7-9, the J call TRBJ2-3; no clear D gene. V was cut by 5 bases and J by 8 bases, with 11 bases left in between. The germline V gene encodes CDR1 SEHNR and CDR2 FQNEAQ (reference sequence). The CDR3 contains 12 residues. CDR3 in amino acids: CASSLDALTQYF. The CDR3 DNA is TGTGCCAGCAGCCTTGACGCCCTTACGCAGTATTTT.

This clonotype has a count of ten or more. The rearrangement uses TRBV28 and TRBJ1-2; the match to TRBD1 covers 11 bases. The CDR3 sequence is 15 residues long. J was trimmed by 4 bases and V by 3 bases; bases with no gene match: 4. Germline-derived CDR1 and CDR2 are MDHEN and SYDVKM. The CDR3 protein is CASSFIGQGAYGYTF. The CDR3 DNA is TGTGCCAGCAGTTTTATCGGACAGGGGGCCTATGGCTACACCTTC.

The chain employs TRBV5-1 and TRBJ2-5; D not certain. The CDR3 loop spans 13 amino acids. Trimming pared 2 bases from V and 3 bases from J, leaving 8 bases between. CDR1 is SGHRS and CDR2 is YFSETQ in the germline V gene. The CDR3 DNA sequence: TGCGCCAGCAGCTTTGGGCTAAAAGAGACCCAGTACTTC. Protein: CASSFGLKETQYF.

The chain has TRBV7-9 and TRBJ2-5, with a possible D match to TRBD1 (5 bases). V shed 6 bases and J shed 0 bases, with 8 bases lying between them. Per the germline V gene, CDR1 is SEHNR and CDR2 is FQNEAQ (reference sequence). This CDR3 contains 13 residues. The CDR3 sequence: CASRETDQETQYF. The CDR3 bases are TGTGCCAGCAGAGAGACAGACCAAGAGACCCAGTACTTC.

CDR3 in DNA: TGTGCCAGCAGTTTATTGGGACAGCCGGTTGAGACCCAGTACTTC. Translation: CASSLLGQPVETQYF. V gene TRBV27 combines with J gene TRBJ2-5; 7 nucleotides agree with TRBD1. CDR1 MNHEY and CDR2 SMNVEV come from the germline V gene (reference sequence). The CDR3 has 15 residues. The J segment lost 5 bases and the V segment lost 1 base, leaving 7 bases of the junction unmatched.

At least ten counts were recorded for this clonotype. This rearrangement joins TRBV10-2 to TRBJ1-6, with unresolved D. CDR3 length: 14 amino acids. Germline V lookup: CDR1 WSHSY, CDR2 SAAADI. Trimming left V 4 bases short and J 6 bases short, with 10 bases between. CDR3 DNA: TGCGCCAGCAGTGCCCCGGGAGGTAATTCACCCCTCCACTTT. Translation gives CASSAPGGNSPLHF.

This clonotype has more than one count but fewer than ten. This chain connects TRBV7-6 to TRBJ2-1; 9 nucleotides match TRBD2. The CDR3 length is 16 residues. Per germline, CDR1 SGHVS and CDR2 FNYEAQ. With V trimmed by 5 bases and J by 5 bases, 10 bases remained unmatched. CDR3 sequence: CASSTLAGEGNNEQFF. CDR3 nucleotides: TGTGCCAGCAGCACTTTAGCGGGAGAAGGAAACAATGAGCAGTTCTTC.

This clonotype was recorded at least ten times. The V call is TRBV20-1, the J call TRBJ2-5; D is unresolved. The germline CDR1 and CDR2 sequences are DFQATT and SNEGSKA (reference sequence). CDR3 size: 10 residues. The V gene lost 0 bases and the J gene lost 5 bases, with 1 base spanning the gap. Written as DNA, the CDR3 is TGCAGTGCTAGAGACGAGACCCAGTACTTC. It encodes CSARDETQYF.

The V and J genes are TRBV15 and TRBJ2-7; 11 nucleotides match TRBD2. The V gene end was trimmed by 4 bases and the J gene end by 2 bases; junction bases not matched to a gene: 1. The CDR3 loop spans 14 amino acids. Germline V lookup: CDR1 LNHNV, CDR2 YYDKDF (reference sequence). As DNA, the CDR3 is TGTGCCACCAGCAAACTAGCGGGAGCCTACGAGCAGTACTTC. It translates to CATSKLAGAYEQYF.

This clonotype was counted between two and nine times. The gene calls are TRBV9 and TRBJ2-7; 10 nucleotides match TRBD2. The germline V gene encodes CDR1 SGDLS and CDR2 YYNGEE. Unmatched junction bases numbered 7, after V lost 0 bases and J lost 7 bases. The CDR3 has 15 amino acids. The CDR3 DNA reads as TGTGCCAGCAGCGTAGCAGCGGGAGGGCATTATGAGCAGTACTTC. This sequence encodes CASSVAAGGHYEQYF.

This clonotype has more than one count but fewer than ten. V and J are TRBV7-2 and TRBJ2-7; D may be TRBD2 (5 bases). V was shortened by 4 bases and J by 7 bases, with 11 bases between the two germline ends. CDR1 and CDR2 from the germline V gene are SGHTA and FQGNSA. The CDR3 spans 12 residues. DNA of the CDR3: TGTGCCAGCAGCTCCTCACAGCGGGAGCAGTACTTC. It codes for CASSSSQREQYF.

The gene calls are TRBV12-3 or TRBV12-4 and TRBJ1-6; possibly TRBD1 for D (5 bases). Trimming took off 3 bases at V and 7 bases at J, with 10 bases between the two ends. The CDR3 is 14 residues long. The CDR3 sequence is CASSFMGGNSPLHF. The CDR3 DNA reads as TGTGCCAGCAGTTTTATGGGGGGAAATTCACCCCTCCACTTT.

In this sample, this clonotype turned up a few times. The genes are TRBV5-5 and TRBJ2-1; perhaps TRBD2 as D (6 bases). Germline V gene lookup returns CDR1 SGHKS and CDR2 YYEKEE (reference sequence). This CDR3 region has 14 residues. With 5 bases removed from V and 6 bases from J, the gap between germline ends came to 15 bases. The CDR3 protein is CASRTGTAINEQFF. In DNA form, the CDR3 reads TGTGCCAGCAGAACCGGGACTGCAATCAATGAGCAGTTCTTC. The full variable domain, with the rest looked up from reference TRBV5-5 and TRBJ2-1, is DAGVTQSPTHLIKTRGQQVTLRCSPISGHKSVSWYQQVLGQGPQFIFQYYEKEERGRGNFPDRFSARQFPNYSSELNVNALLLGDSALYLCASRTGTAINEQFFGPGTRLTVL.

The rearrangement uses TRBV3-1 and TRBJ1-5; D is ambiguous. Trimming pared 1 base from V and 0 bases from J, leaving 7 bases between. Looked up from germline, CDR1 is LGHDT and CDR2 is YNNKEL (reference sequence). This CDR3 comprises 15 residues. CDR3 nucleotide sequence: TGTGCCAGCAGCCAAGGGTACAGTAGCAATCAGCCCCAGCATTTT. Its translation is CASSQGYSSNQPQHF.